Listed below are T cell receptor beta chains from one sample, sequenced in a study of blood T cell repertoires in COVID-19. The data were produced by immunoSEQ multiplex PCR, yet TCRdb's version contains in-frame clones alone and is incomplete. Of approximately 300,000 clones detected, roughly nine tenths appear once; the ten largest clones hold 2% to 3%. Specimen: peripheral blood. The source is a man aged 18 to 30 with active or convalescent COVID-19. Both conserved end residues are trimmed from each CDR3. A D gene is named only where the DNA matches it firmly.

>TRBJ1-3|NA|TRBV6-5
ATRGAVNSGNTIY
>TRBJ2-1|TRBD2|TRBV5-1
ASSWETSGRPSSYNEQF
>TRBJ2-3|NA|TRBV4-1
ASSRSAPMFTDTQY
>TRBJ1-1|TRBD1|TRBV12-3/TRBV12-4
ASSPTRGTAF
>TRBJ2-7|TRBD2|TRBV7-2
ASSPTSGRYEQY
>TRBJ2-2|NA|TRBV25-1
ASSGSPDSGELF
>TRBJ2-7|NA|TRBV6-2/TRBV6-3
ASSYVAVSVSEQY
>TRBJ1-2|TRBD1|TRBV27
ASSLSPGTGPT
>TRBJ2-6|TRBD1|TRBV5-1
ASSSKRQGESGANVLT
>TRBJ1-5|NA|TRBV21-1
ASSKGLISNQPQH
>TRBJ1-1|TRBD1|TRBV5-4
ASSLGQRNTEAF
>TRBJ1-2|NA|TRBV28
ASTEETAYGYT
>TRBJ2-1|TRBD2|TRBV7-7
ASSLGLAGGNEQF
>TRBJ1-1|TRBD1|TRBV10-3
AISDQGDSGTEAF
>TRBJ1-4|TRBD1|TRBV18
ASSPLGQGLNEKLF
>TRBJ1-2|NA|TRBV3-1/TRBV3-2
ASSQFDQQGRDGYT
>TRBJ1-1|TRBD1|TRBV6-5
ATRDRGTATEAF
>TRBJ1-1|TRBD1|TRBV2
ASSALEGARTEAF
>TRBJ2-5|TRBD1|TRBV7-2
ASSLVVGTGEETQY
>TRBJ2-1|TRBD2|TRBV28
ASSGGLAGTYNEQF
>TRBJ1-2|TRBD1|TRBV18
ASSGGQRYGYT
>TRBJ2-3|TRBD2|TRBV28
ASSRKLLGLAGGWDTQY
>TRBJ1-5|NA|TRBV7-6
ASSLEGGNQPQH
>TRBJ2-2|NA|TRBV5-1
ASSLATNTGELF
>TRBJ2-5|NA|TRBV6-2/TRBV6-3
ASSYGTWGVPAETQY
>TRBJ2-1|TRBD2|TRBV27
ASRDGTSGGGWNEQF
>TRBJ2-7|NA|TRBV10-3
AISDGNSYEQY
>TRBJ2-3|NA|TRBV7-3
ASSLAGSRSTDTQY
>TRBJ2-1|NA|TRBV19
ASGPSYNEQF
>TRBJ2-5|NA|TRBV11-3
ASSLGGAETQY
>TRBJ2-3|NA|TRBV6-2/TRBV6-3
ASSYFQRGKVLLSTDTQY
>TRBJ1-2|TRBD1|TRBV6-5
ASSYGEGGLYGYT
>TRBJ1-2|TRBD1|TRBV29-1
SVDDRGRTWNYGYT
>TRBJ1-1|NA|TRBV10-1
ASSESRVSRTEAF
>TRBJ2-5|NA|TRBV7-3
ASSLRVQETQY
>TRBJ1-6|NA|TRBV28
ASSLGQYNSPLH
>TRBJ2-3|TRBD1|TRBV29-1
SVETQGAESDTQY
>TRBJ2-3|NA|TRBV7-9
ASSLVGLSTDTQY
>TRBJ2-1|TRBD2|TRBV9
ASSVRGDSGSFSEQF
>TRBJ2-1|TRBD1|TRBV10-1
ASSHRGLSYNEQF
>TRBJ2-1|NA|TRBV19
ASSWSQGNEQF